Below, one T cell receptor beta chain is given with its context. The sample is drawn from a study of blood T cell repertoires in COVID-19. Clones were read by immunoSEQ multiplex PCR, and TCRdb kept only the in-frame ones, dropping some. The table lists a few hundred thousand clones, approximately 90% of them singletons. V shed 2 bases and J 4 bases; nucleotides not matched to a gene: 8. From germline, CDR1 is SQVTM and CDR2 ANQGSEA. The CDR3 covers 17 residues. The sample taken for sequencing was PBMCs or T cells enriched from blood (not recorded which). The chain couples TRBV29-1 to TRBJ2-1; 13 bases are a match to TRBD2. The sequence was obtained from a man aged 25 to 40 who had recovered from COVID-19. In DNA form, the CDR3 reads TGCAGCGTTGAATCTCAGGGACTAGCGGGACTATACAATGAGCAGTTCTTC. It translates to CSVESQGLAGLYNEQFF.